The present TCR beta chain was sequenced within a study of blood T cell repertoires in COVID-19. On the study more broadly: The analysed material was cDNA or gDNA that came from T cells, B-cell-depleted T cells, or PBMCs.

Trimming stripped 9 bases from V and 5 bases from J, with 16 bases between. Germline CDR1 is WNHNN and CDR2 is SYGVQD (reference sequence). The CDR3 loop spans 13 amino acids. Assay used: immunoSEQ multiplex PCR; TCRdb lists only in-frame clones, some missing. The data contain 250,000 or so clones, roughly 87% of them singletons. This TCR came from a man aged 30-40 years who had recovered from COVID-19. Material for sequencing was PBMCs or T cells enriched from blood (not recorded which). The rearrangement joins TRBV10-1 to TRBJ2-5, with D possibly matching TRBD2 (5 bases). The CDR3 DNA reads as TGCGCCAGAAGACTCACCCGAGGGGAGACCCAGTACTTC. This codes for CARRLTRGETQYF.